The 14 T cell receptor beta chains below all came from one sample that was sequenced in a study of cytomegalovirus exposure and HLA in healthy donors. TCRdb keeps only in-frame clones here, not all; method: immunoSEQ multiplex PCR. The profile shows 130,000 or so clones, about 90% of them singletons. The sequencing sample was made of PBMCs. These receptors originate from a man between 25 and 39 years old in good health and CMV-seronegative.

The rearrangement uses TRBV10-3 and TRBJ1-5; D is unclear. Germline lookup yields CDR1 ENHRY and CDR2 SYGVKD. There are 15 residues in the CDR3. Trimming removed 3 bases at V and 2 bases at J, with 11 bases between. The DNA for the CDR3 is TGTGCCATCAGTGATGCCGGGAGTGGCAATCAGCCCCAGCATTTT. Translating gives CAISDAGSGNQPQHF.

This chain uses TRBV10-1 with TRBJ1-2, with 10 nucleotides matching TRBD1. The CDR3 is made up of 17 amino acids. V was clipped by 2 bases and J by 2 bases; unmatched bases: 8. CDR1 is WNHNN, CDR2 SYGVQD, per germline (reference sequence). CDR3 loop: CASSEDATGGGNYGYTF. The CDR3 DNA reads as TGCGCCAGCAGTGAGGACGCGACAGGGGGCGGGAACTATGGCTACACCTTC.

The chain uses TRBV27 and TRBJ1-5; D not resolved. The germline CDR1 and CDR2 sequences are MNHEY and SMNVEV (reference sequence). The V and J ends lost 5 bases and 7 bases respectively, with 12 bases between them. CDR3 length: 13 residues. CDR3 residues: CASSPQYTQPQHF. CDR3 DNA sequence: TGTGCCAGCAGTCCCCAGTACACGCAGCCCCAGCATTTT.

The chain has TRBV5-4 and TRBJ2-1, with 9 positions matching TRBD1. The trim removed 0 bases at V and 5 bases at J, leaving 6 bases unmatched. Germline V gives CDR1 SGHNT, CDR2 YYREEE (reference sequence). The CDR3 is made up of 16 amino acids. The CDR3 sequence: CASSLGDRVRHNEQFF. DNA of the CDR3: TGTGCCAGCAGCTTGGGGGACAGGGTAAGGCACAATGAGCAGTTCTTC.

The chain is built from TRBV5-1 and TRBJ2-7, with 7 nucleotides matching TRBD2. Unmatched junction bases numbered 3, after V lost 3 bases and J lost 3 bases. Germline lookup yields CDR1 SGHRS and CDR2 YFSETQ. This CDR3 is built from 13 residues. CDR3 region: CASSSPGGYEQYF. The CDR3 nucleotides read TGCGCCAGCAGCTCGCCGGGAGGCTACGAGCAGTACTTC.

The CDR3 sequence: CASSKGQGLGYTF. CDR3 DNA: TGTGCCAGCAGTAAGGGACAGGGTCTCGGCTACACCTTC. The chain has TRBV6-5 and TRBJ1-2; 9 positions match TRBD1. This CDR3 comprises 13 residues. V was clipped by 5 bases and J by 8 bases; unmatched bases: 6. CDR1 is MNHEY, CDR2 SVGAGI, per germline.

This clone was seen only once. The gene calls are TRBV10-3 and TRBJ1-5; D unclear. Germline assignment: CDR1 ENHRY and CDR2 SYGVKD. Trimming took 10 bases from V and 0 from J, leaving 10 bases between them. The CDR3 has 13 residues. The CDR3: CATQAYSNQPQHF. Written as DNA, the CDR3 is TGTGCCACCCAGGCGTATAGCAATCAGCCCCAGCATTTT.

The genes are TRBV29-1 and TRBJ2-7; 7 bases align to TRBD1. The CDR3 is made up of 13 amino acids. Germline CDR1 and CDR2: SQVTM and ANQGSEA. J was trimmed by 3 bases and V by 0 bases; bases with no gene match: 2. In nucleotides, the CDR3 is TGCAGCGTTGAAGACAGGGGGTACTACGAGCAGTACTTC. It yields the protein CSVEDRGYYEQYF.

The chain links TRBV11-2 to TRBJ1-2, with TRBD1 matching 9 bases. The CDR3 is 13 amino acids. Germline trimming cut 5 bases from V and 7 bases from J; bases unmatched to any gene: 5. Germline CDR1 reads SGHAT; CDR2 reads FQNNGV. CDR3 nucleotide sequence: TGTGCCAGCAGCACCGGGACAGGGAGTGGCTACACCTTC. Its translation is CASSTGTGSGYTF. The full variable domain, its missing parts supplied by reference TRBV11-2 and TRBJ1-2, is EAGVAQSPRYKIIEKRQSVAFWCNPISGHATLYWYQQILGQGPKLLIQFQNNGVVDDSQLPKDRFSAERLKGVDSTLKIQPAKLEDSAVYLCASSTGTGSGYTFGSGTRLTVV.

The chain combines TRBV11-1 with TRBJ2-7; 7 bases line up with TRBD1. V gave up 5 bases and J gave up 1 base; unmatched junction bases: 5. Per the germline V gene, CDR1 is SGHAT and CDR2 is FQDESV (reference sequence). The CDR3 has 14 residues. CDR3 region: CASSPGTESYEQYF. As DNA, the CDR3 is TGTGCCAGCAGCCCCGGGACAGAGTCCTACGAGCAGTACTTC.

This clone appeared a few times. The chain uses TRBV18 and TRBJ2-5; D call uncertain. The CDR3 loop spans 14 amino acids. V lost 3 bases to trimming and J lost 2 bases, with 10 bases between them. The germline gives CDR1 KGHSH, CDR2 LQKENI. CDR3: CASSPTAGQETQYF. The CDR3 nucleotides are TGTGCCAGCTCACCGACGGCAGGTCAAGAGACCCAGTACTTC. The full variable domain, its missing parts supplied by reference TRBV18 and TRBJ2-5, is NAGVMQNPRHLVRRRGQEARLRCSPMKGHSHVYWYRQLPEEGLKFMVYLQKENIIDESGMPKERFSAEFPKEGPSILRIQQVVRGDSAAYFCASSPTAGQETQYFGPGTRLLVL.

This clone was detected a few times. This chain joins TRBV15 and TRBJ1-1; the match to TRBD1 covers 7 bases. After removal of 2 bases from V and 4 bases from J, the junction contained 7 bases not matched to a gene. The CDR3 is made up of 15 amino acids. Germline-derived CDR1 and CDR2 are LNHNV and YYDKDF (reference sequence). The CDR3 DNA follows: TGTGCCACCAGCAGACCAGACTCAGGGGGCACTGAAGCTTTCTTT. Residues: CATSRPDSGGTEAFF.

This chain connects TRBV18 to TRBJ2-7; D perhaps matches TRBD2 (7 bases). The CDR3 has 13 residues. V was shortened by 6 bases and J by 6 bases, with 15 bases between the two germline ends. Germline-derived CDR1 and CDR2 are KGHSH and LQKENI. CDR3 bases: TGTGCCAGCTCCCGGGGGGCGGGGGCCGAGCAGTACTTC. Its translation is CASSRGAGAEQYF.

The chain employs TRBV11-2 and TRBJ2-1, with D maybe TRBD1 (5 bases). Germline CDR1 is SGHAT and CDR2 is FQNNGV. This CDR3 is 13 amino acids long. The ends were cut back, 1 base at V and 8 bases at J, with 9 bases in the middle. CDR3 nucleotides: TGTGCCAGCAGCTTAGCAGGGTCCCATGAGCAGTTCTTC. It specifies CASSLAGSHEQFF. The full variable domain, its missing parts supplied by reference TRBV11-2 and TRBJ2-1, is EAGVAQSPRYKIIEKRQSVAFWCNPISGHATLYWYQQILGQGPKLLIQFQNNGVVDDSQLPKDRFSAERLKGVDSTLKIQPAKLEDSAVYLCASSLAGSHEQFFGPGTRLTVL.